This TCR beta chain was identified in a study of T cell repertoires in cytomegalovirus infection. TCRdb passed the reads through MiXCR, listing each CDR3 protein once. The top ten hold more than 80% of the sample, which has 75,000 to 100,000 distinct CDR3 sequences, approximately 43% seen once. Concerning this clonotype: Its target is not known. At one boundary the junction diverges from the germline segment, which might be a read error.

The CDR3 has 17 amino acids. CDR1 MDHEN and CDR2 SYDVKM come from the germline V gene. The receptor comes from a human donor in good health (CMV status not recorded). Some clones in this sample may be carry-over from other donors' samples. Sequencing used CD8+ T cells from cultured PBMCs, obtained from culture after CMV antigen stimulation. The chain recombines TRBV28 with TRBJ2-3; the match to TRBD2 covers 7 bases. The CDR3 DNA reads as TGTACCAGCAGTCCCCGGCTGCAGCGGGGCCTCACAGATACGCAGTATTTT. As protein: CTSSPRLQRGLTDTQYF.